The T cell receptor (beta chain) under discussion was sequenced for a study of Ad26.COV2.S vaccination and SARS-CoV-2 variants. Across the whole study: The donor belonged to the COV1001 Ad26.COV2.S trial arm. Dosing was one shot or two shots 56 days apart.

A word on this clone: No antigen is known for it.

Treatment here: roughly 19 received Ad26.COV2.S at low or high dose, single or two shots; 5 received placebo; per-sample allocation not given. Following the first vaccine or placebo injection, samples were taken on day 63. Whole-study findings and limits: It was reported that spike-specific CD8+ and CD4+ T cell responses were substantially broad after vaccination. People who got the vaccine or the placebo had similar non-spike TCR breadth.

The assay was immunoSEQ multiplex PCR, and TCRdb's table has in-frame clones only and misses some. Of 350,000 to 400,000 clones in the sample, about nine tenths were seen once. The TCR comes from a person aged 18-65 years who received the Ad26.COV2.S COVID-19 vaccine or a placebo. Sequenced here: peripheral blood, sampled in a trial of Ad26.COV2.S vaccine versus placebo.

The chain's CDR3 is CASSLSIETGELFF. The CDR3 DNA follows: TGTGCCAGTAGTTTGTCAATCGAGACCGGGGAGCTGTTTTTT. The rearrangement joins TRBV19 to TRBJ2-2; no clear D. The V end was cut by 5 bases, the J end by 5 bases, with 12 bases between. In germline, CDR1 is LNHDA, CDR2 SQIVND (reference sequence). The CDR3 runs 14 residues. The full variable domain, rest sourced from reference TRBV19 and TRBJ2-2, is DGGITQSPKYLFRKEGQNVTLSCEQNLNHDAMYWYRQDPGQGLRLIYYSQIVNDFQKGDIAEGYSVSREKKESFPLTVTSAQKNPTAFYLCASSLSIETGELFFGEGSRLTVL.